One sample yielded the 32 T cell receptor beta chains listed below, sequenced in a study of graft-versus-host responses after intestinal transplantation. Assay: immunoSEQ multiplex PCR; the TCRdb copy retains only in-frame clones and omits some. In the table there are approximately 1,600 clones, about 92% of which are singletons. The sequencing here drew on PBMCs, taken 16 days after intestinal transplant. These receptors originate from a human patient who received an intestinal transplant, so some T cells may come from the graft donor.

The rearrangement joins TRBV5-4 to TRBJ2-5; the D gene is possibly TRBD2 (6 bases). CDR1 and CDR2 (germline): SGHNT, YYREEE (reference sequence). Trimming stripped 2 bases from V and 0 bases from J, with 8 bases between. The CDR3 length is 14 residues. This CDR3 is CASSFRDYQETQYF. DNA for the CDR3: TGTGCCAGCAGCTTTCGGGACTACCAAGAGACCCAGTACTTC.

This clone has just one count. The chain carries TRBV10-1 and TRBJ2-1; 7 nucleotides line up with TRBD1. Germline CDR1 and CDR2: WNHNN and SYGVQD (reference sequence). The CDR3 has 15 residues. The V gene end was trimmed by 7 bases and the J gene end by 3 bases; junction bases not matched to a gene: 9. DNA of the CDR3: TGCGCCAGCATTCTACAGGGGCCTCTCTACAATGAGCAGTTCTTC. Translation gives CASILQGPLYNEQFF.

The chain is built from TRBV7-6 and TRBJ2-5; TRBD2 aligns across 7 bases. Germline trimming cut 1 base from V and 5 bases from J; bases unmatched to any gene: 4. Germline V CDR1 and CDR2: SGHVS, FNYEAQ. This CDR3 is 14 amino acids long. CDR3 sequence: CASSLEASGETQYF. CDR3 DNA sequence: TGTGCCAGCAGCTTAGAAGCTAGCGGCGAGACCCAGTACTTC. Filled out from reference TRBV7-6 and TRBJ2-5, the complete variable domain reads GAGVSQSPRYKVTKRGQDVALRCDPISGHVSLYWYRQALGQGPEFLTYFNYEAQQDKSGLPNDRFSAERPEGSISTLTIQRTEQRDSAMYRCASSLEASGETQYFGPGTRLLVL.

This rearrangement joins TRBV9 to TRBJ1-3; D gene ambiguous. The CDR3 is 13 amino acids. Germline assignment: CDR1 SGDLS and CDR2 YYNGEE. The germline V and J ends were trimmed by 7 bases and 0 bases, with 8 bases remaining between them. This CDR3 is CASGRSSGNTIYF. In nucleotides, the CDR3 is TGTGCCAGCGGTCGCTCCTCTGGAAACACCATATATTTT.

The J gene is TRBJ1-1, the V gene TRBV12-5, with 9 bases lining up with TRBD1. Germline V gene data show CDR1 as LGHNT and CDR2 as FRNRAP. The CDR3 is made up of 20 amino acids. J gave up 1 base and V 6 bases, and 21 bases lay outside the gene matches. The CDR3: CASGRPLPGTGSLGNTEAFF. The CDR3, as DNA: TGTGCTAGTGGACGACCGCTCCCCGGGACAGGGTCATTAGGGAACACTGAAGCTTTCTTT.

CDR3 residues: CASTPTGAAGELFF. CDR3 sequence (DNA): TGTGCCAGCACCCCGACAGGGGCCGCCGGGGAGCTGTTTTTT. This chain uses TRBV7-9 with TRBJ2-2; 8 bases are a match to TRBD1. Germline lookup yields CDR1 SEHNR and CDR2 FQNEAQ (reference sequence). The CDR3 covers 14 residues. The V segment lost 7 bases and the J segment 6 bases; nucleotides outside the gene matches: 7.

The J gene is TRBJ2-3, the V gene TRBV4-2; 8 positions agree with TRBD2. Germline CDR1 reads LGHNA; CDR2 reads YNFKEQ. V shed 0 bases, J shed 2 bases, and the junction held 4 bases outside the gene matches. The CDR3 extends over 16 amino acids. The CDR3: CASSQEPAGDTDTQYF. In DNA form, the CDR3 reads TGTGCCAGCAGCCAAGAACCAGCGGGGGACACAGATACGCAGTATTTT.

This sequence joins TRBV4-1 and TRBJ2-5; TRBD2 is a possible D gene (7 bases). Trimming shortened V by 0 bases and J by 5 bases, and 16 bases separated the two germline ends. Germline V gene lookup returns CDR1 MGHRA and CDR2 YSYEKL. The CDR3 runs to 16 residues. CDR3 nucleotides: TGCGCCAGCAGCCAAGACAATGGGGGGGCGCAGGAGACCCAGTACTTC. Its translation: CASSQDNGGAQETQYF.

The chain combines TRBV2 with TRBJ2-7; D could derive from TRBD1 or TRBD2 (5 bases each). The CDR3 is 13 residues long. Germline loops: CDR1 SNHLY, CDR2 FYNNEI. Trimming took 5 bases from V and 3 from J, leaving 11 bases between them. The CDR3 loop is CASSTRDHYEQYF. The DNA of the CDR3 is TGTGCCAGCAGTACCCGGGACCACTACGAGCAGTACTTC.

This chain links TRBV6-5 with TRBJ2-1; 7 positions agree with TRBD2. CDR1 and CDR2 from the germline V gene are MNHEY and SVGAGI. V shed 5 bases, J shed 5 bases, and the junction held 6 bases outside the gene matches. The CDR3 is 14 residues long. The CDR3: CASSQRDGNNEQFF. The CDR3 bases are TGTGCCAGCAGTCAGCGGGACGGGAACAATGAGCAGTTCTTC.

This CDR3 is CASSTGGKDTQYF. Written as DNA, the CDR3 is TGTGCCAGCAGTACCGGGGGTAAGGATACGCAGTATTTT. The rearrangement uses TRBV6-5 and TRBJ2-3, with D possibly being TRBD2 (6 bases). Germline V gene sequence: CDR1 MNHEY, CDR2 SVGAGI. The length of the CDR3 is 13 residues. Trimming shortened V by 5 bases and J by 6 bases, and 12 bases separated the two germline ends.

The CDR3: CASSPSLAGSPFF. CDR3 coding DNA: TGTGCCAGCAGTCCTAGTCTAGCGGGATCCCCGTTCTTC. The gene calls are TRBV7-6 and TRBJ2-1; TRBD2 matches at 9 bases. Germline CDR1 is SGHVS and CDR2 is FNYEAQ. The V gene end was trimmed by 6 bases and the J gene end by 15 bases; junction bases not matched to a gene: 12. The CDR3 is made up of 13 amino acids.

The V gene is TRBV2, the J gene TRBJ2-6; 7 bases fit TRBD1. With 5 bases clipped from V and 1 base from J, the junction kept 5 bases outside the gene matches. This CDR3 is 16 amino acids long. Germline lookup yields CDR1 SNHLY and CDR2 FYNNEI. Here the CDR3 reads CASSPGQQSGANVLTF. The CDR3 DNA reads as TGTGCCAGCAGTCCGGGACAGCAGTCTGGGGCCAACGTCCTGACTTTC.

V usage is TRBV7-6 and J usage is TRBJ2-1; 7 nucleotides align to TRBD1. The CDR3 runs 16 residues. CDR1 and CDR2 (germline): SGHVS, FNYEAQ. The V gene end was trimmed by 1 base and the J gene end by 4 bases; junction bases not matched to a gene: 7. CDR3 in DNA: TGTGCCAGCAGCTTAGAGTTCAGGGGGATATACAATGAGCAGTTCTTC. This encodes CASSLEFRGIYNEQFF.

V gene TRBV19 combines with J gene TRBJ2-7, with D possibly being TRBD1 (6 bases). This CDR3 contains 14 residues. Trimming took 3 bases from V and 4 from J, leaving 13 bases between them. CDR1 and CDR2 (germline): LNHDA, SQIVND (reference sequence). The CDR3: CASSMSGAVYEQYF. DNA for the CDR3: TGTGCCAGTAGTATGTCAGGGGCCGTGTACGAGCAGTACTTC.

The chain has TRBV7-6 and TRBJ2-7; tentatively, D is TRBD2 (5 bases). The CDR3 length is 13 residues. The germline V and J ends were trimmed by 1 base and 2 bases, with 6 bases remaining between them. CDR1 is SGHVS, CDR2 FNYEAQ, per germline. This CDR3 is CASSLGEPYEQYF. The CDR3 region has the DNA TGTGCCAGCAGCTTAGGGGAGCCCTACGAGCAGTACTTC.

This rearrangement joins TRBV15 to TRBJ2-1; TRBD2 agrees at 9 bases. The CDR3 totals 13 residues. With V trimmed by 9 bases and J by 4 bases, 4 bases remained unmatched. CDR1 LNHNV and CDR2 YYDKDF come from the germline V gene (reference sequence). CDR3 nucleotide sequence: TGTGCCACTAGCGGGAGCAGGTACAATGAGCAGTTCTTC. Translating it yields CATSGSRYNEQFF. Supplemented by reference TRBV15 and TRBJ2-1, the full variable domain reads DAMVIQNPRYQVTQFGKPVTLSCSQTLNHNVMYWYQQKSSQAPKLLFHYYDKDFNNEADTPDNFQSRRPNTSFCFLDIRSPGLGDTAMYLCATSGSRYNEQFFGPGTRLTVL.

DNA for the CDR3: TGTGCCAGCAGTGTACAGGGGAGGGCCTACGAGCAGTACTTC. It is translated as CASSVQGRAYEQYF. The chain employs TRBV6-5 and TRBJ2-7; D assignment may be TRBD1 or TRBD2 (7 bases each). V was pared by 5 bases and J by 2 bases, with 13 bases between. There are 14 residues in the CDR3. Germline V lookup: CDR1 MNHEY, CDR2 SVGAGI.

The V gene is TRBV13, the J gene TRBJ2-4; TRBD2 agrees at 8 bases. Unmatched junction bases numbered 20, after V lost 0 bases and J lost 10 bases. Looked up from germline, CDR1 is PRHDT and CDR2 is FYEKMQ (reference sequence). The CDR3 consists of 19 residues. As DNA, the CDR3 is TGTGCCAGCAGCTTAGGGGCAAGCGCGTTCCATCGGGGGGGTCCTATTCAGTACTTC. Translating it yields CASSLGASAFHRGGPIQYF.

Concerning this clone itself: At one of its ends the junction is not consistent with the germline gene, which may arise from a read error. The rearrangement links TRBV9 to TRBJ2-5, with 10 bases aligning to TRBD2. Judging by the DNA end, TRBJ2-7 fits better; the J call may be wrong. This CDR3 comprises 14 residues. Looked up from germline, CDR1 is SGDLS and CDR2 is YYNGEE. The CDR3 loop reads CAGSVELAGYEQYF. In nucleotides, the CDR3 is TGTGCCGGCAGCGTTGAACTAGCGGGGTACGAGCAGTACTTC.

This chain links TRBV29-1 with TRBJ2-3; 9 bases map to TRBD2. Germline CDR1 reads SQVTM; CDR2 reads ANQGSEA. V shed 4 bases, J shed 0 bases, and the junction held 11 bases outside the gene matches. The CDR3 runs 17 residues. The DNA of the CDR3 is TGCAGCGTTGCATCTAGCGGGGTCCTGGGGAGCACAGATACGCAGTATTTT. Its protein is CSVASSGVLGSTDTQYF.

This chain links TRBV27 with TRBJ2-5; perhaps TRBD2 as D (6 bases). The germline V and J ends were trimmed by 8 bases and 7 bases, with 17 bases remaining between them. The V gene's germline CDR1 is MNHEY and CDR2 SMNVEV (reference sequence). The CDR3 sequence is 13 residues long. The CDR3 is CASSPDGGGTQYF. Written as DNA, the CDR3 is TGTGCCAGCTCTCCGGACGGGGGTGGGACCCAGTACTTC.

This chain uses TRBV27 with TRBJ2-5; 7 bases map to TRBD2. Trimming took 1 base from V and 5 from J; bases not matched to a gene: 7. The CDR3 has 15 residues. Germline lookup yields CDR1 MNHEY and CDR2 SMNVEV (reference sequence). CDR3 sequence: CASSLWAGVGETQYF. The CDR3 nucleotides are TGTGCCAGCAGTTTATGGGCGGGAGTCGGTGAGACCCAGTACTTC.

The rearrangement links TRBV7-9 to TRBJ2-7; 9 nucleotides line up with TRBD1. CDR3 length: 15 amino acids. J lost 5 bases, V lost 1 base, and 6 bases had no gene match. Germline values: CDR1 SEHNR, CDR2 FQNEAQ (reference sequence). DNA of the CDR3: TGTGCCAGCAGCTTAGGACAGGGGGTTCCCCACGAGCAGTACTTC. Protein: CASSLGQGVPHEQYF.

The CDR3 nucleotides are TGTGCCAGCAGTGAAGCGCTCGGGCGGGGGTCTCACGAGCAGTACTTC. Translating gives CASSEALGRGSHEQYF. V is TRBV2 and J is TRBJ2-7; 7 positions agree with TRBD2. Germline trimming cut 0 bases from V and 5 bases from J; bases unmatched to any gene: 10. Germline loops: CDR1 SNHLY, CDR2 FYNNEI. CDR3 size: 16 residues.

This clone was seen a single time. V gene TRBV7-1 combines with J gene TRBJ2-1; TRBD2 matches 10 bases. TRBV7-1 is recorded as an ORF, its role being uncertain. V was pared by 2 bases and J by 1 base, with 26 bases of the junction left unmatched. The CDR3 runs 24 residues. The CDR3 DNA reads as TGTGCCAGCAGCTCACCCCCTGCGGGCCTCACACCTAGCGGGAGCGGGCCGTCCTACAATGAGCAGTTCTTC. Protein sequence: CASSSPPAGLTPSGSGPSYNEQFF.

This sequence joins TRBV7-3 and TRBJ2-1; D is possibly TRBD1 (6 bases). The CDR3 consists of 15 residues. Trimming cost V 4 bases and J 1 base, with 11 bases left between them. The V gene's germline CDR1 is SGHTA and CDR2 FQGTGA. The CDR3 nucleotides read TGTGCCAGCAGCTGGGGACATCCTTCCTACAATGAGCAGTTCTTC. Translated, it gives CASSWGHPSYNEQFF.

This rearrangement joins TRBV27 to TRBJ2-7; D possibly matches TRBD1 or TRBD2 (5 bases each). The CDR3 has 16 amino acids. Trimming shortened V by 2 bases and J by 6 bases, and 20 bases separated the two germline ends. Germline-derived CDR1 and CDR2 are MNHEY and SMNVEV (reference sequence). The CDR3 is CASSLDGGRASLEQYF. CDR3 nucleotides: TGTGCCAGCAGTTTAGATGGGGGAAGAGCCTCTCTCGAGCAGTACTTC.

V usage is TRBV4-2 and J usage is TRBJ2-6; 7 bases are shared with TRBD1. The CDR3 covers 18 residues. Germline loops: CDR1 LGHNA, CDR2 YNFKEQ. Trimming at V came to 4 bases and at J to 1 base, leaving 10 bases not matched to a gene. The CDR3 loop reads CASSPEDRSPSGANVLTF. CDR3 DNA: TGTGCCAGCAGCCCAGAGGACAGGAGCCCATCTGGGGCCAACGTCCTGACTTTC.

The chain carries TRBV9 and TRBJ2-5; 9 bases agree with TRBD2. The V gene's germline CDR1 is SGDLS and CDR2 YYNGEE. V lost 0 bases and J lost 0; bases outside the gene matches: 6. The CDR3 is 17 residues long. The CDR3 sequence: CASSVVAGATHQETQYF. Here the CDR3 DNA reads TGTGCCAGCAGCGTAGTAGCGGGGGCCACCCACCAAGAGACCCAGTACTTC.

CDR3 region: CASSMGRTYEQYF. The CDR3 nucleotides are TGCGCCAGCAGTATGGGGCGTACCTACGAGCAGTACTTC. The chain joins TRBV10-1 to TRBJ2-7; a possible D gene is TRBD1 (5 bases). The CDR3 totals 13 residues. Germline CDR1 WNHNN, CDR2 SYGVQD (reference sequence). Trimming took 5 bases from V and 2 from J, leaving 10 bases between them.

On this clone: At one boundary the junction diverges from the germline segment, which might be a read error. CDR3 loop: CASSLGTAEATQYF. The CDR3 DNA is TGTGCCAGCAGCCTAGGGACCGCGGAGGCGACCCAGTACTTC. The chain uses TRBV13 and TRBJ2-5; D may correspond to TRBD1 or TRBD2 (5 bases each). Germline CDR1 reads PRHDT; CDR2 reads FYEKMQ (reference sequence). This CDR3 has 14 residues.